Following are 20 T cell receptor beta chains from one sample sequenced in a study of cytomegalovirus exposure and HLA in healthy donors. Profiling relied on immunoSEQ multiplex PCR, and the TCRdb table lists in-frame clones only, not all of them. Of some 100,000 clones detected, more than 70% appear once; the ten largest clones hold under 5%. The source material was PBMCs. The receptor set was obtained from a young man in good health and CMV-seronegative.

The rearrangement uses TRBV6-5 and TRBJ1-2; 9 bases agree with TRBD1. CDR1 is MNHEY and CDR2 is SVGAGI in the germline V gene. Trimming removed 0 bases from V and 6 bases from J; junction bases left unmatched: 8. The CDR3 runs 16 residues. CDR3 bases: TGTGCCAGCAGTTACTCGTCCCCGGGACAGGGAAATGGCTACACCTTC. Its protein is CASSYSSPGQGNGYTF.

The chain links TRBV5-4 to TRBJ2-7; 8 nucleotides align to TRBD2. CDR3 length: 15 amino acids. V was pared by 0 bases and J by 5 bases, with 7 bases of the junction left unmatched. CDR1 SGHNT and CDR2 YYREEE come from the germline V gene (reference sequence). The CDR3 DNA is TGTGCCAGCAGCTTGGTATCCGGGAGGGCCCACGAGCAGTACTTC. Protein product: CASSLVSGRAHEQYF.

The chain is built from TRBV27 and TRBJ2-1; maybe TRBD2 (6 bases). This CDR3 region has 12 residues. Trimming cost V 8 bases and J 3 bases, with 8 bases left between them. CDR1 is MNHEY, CDR2 SMNVEV, per germline (reference sequence). The CDR3 protein is CASRGIYNEQFF. Here the CDR3 DNA reads TGTGCCAGCCGCGGGATCTACAATGAGCAGTTCTTC.

The gene calls are TRBV6-6 and TRBJ1-2; D unresolved. CDR3 length equals 15 residues. V dropped 2 bases and J dropped 1 base, with 11 bases sitting between them. The germline V gene encodes CDR1 MNHNY and CDR2 SVGAGI (reference sequence). CDR3 in amino acids: CASSYAPSNNYGYTF. Written as DNA, the CDR3 is TGTGCCAGCAGTTACGCCCCGAGCAATAACTATGGCTACACCTTC.

This clone was recorded only once. This chain uses TRBV18 with TRBJ2-1, with 14 bases lining up with TRBD2. The CDR3 is made up of 17 amino acids. Germline V gene lookup returns CDR1 KGHSH and CDR2 LQKENI. With V trimmed by 3 bases and J by 4 bases, 5 bases remained unmatched. CDR3 sequence: CASSPGLAGVEYNEQFF. CDR3 in DNA: TGTGCCAGCTCACCGGGACTAGCGGGGGTGGAGTACAATGAGCAGTTCTTC.

V is TRBV29-1 and J is TRBJ2-1; D may be TRBD2 (6 bases). The CDR3 is 15 amino acids. Germline loops: CDR1 SQVTM, CDR2 ANQGSEA. Trimming removed 5 bases at V and 3 bases at J, with 17 bases between. The DNA for the CDR3 is TGCAGCGTTTCCCGGGACTTAAACCTCTACAATGAGCAGTTCTTC. Translating it yields CSVSRDLNLYNEQFF.

The chain links TRBV7-9 to TRBJ2-2, with 7 bases that match TRBD1. The V gene end was trimmed by 1 base and the J gene end by 4 bases; junction bases not matched to a gene: 6. Germline V lookup: CDR1 SEHNR, CDR2 FQNEAQ (reference sequence). The CDR3 runs to 16 residues. The CDR3 bases are TGTGCCAGCAGCTTAGGCCTAGCAGGGGGCACCGGGGAGCTGTTTTTT. This encodes CASSLGLAGGTGELFF. Together with reference TRBV7-9 and TRBJ2-2, the CDR3 gives the full variable domain: DTGVSQNPRHKITKRGQNVTFRCDPISEHNRLYWYRQTLGQGPEFLTYFQNEAQLEKSRLLSDRFSAERPKGSFSTLEIQRTEQGDSAMYLCASSLGLAGGTGELFFGEGSRLTVL.

The chain combines TRBV18 with TRBJ1-4, with unresolved D. The germline V gene has CDR1 KGHSH and CDR2 LQKENI. This CDR3 is built from 14 residues. Trimming stripped 3 bases from V and 0 bases from J, with 5 bases between. CDR3 bases: TGTGCCAGCTCACCTATAACAACTAATGAAAAACTGTTTTTT. Amino acid sequence: CASSPITTNEKLFF.

The rearrangement joins TRBV15 to TRBJ2-1, with 9 bases fitting TRBD1. The CDR3 is 19 residues long. The germline V gene has CDR1 LNHNV and CDR2 YYDKDF (reference sequence). The V gene end was trimmed by 0 bases and the J gene end by 2 bases; junction bases not matched to a gene: 11. CDR3 residues: CATSREDTWDRATYNEQFF. The DNA of the CDR3 is TGTGCCACCAGCAGAGAAGACACCTGGGACAGGGCAACCTACAATGAGCAGTTCTTC.

The chain employs TRBV6-5 and TRBJ1-5, with D perhaps matching TRBD1 (5 bases). V gave up 6 bases and J gave up 2 bases, with 14 bases separating them. CDR1 and CDR2 from the germline V gene are MNHEY and SVGAGI. The CDR3 has 15 amino acids. The CDR3 loop is CASRPGGSGNQPQHF. CDR3 bases: TGTGCCAGCAGGCCCGGGGGGTCTGGCAATCAGCCCCAGCATTTT.

This chain uses TRBV2 with TRBJ2-5; 7 bases are shared with TRBD2. Unmatched junction bases numbered 12, after V lost 6 bases and J lost 5 bases. Germline V gives CDR1 SNHLY, CDR2 FYNNEI. The CDR3 totals 15 residues. This CDR3 reads CASRAFDGGGETQYF. CDR3 nucleotide sequence: TGTGCCAGCAGAGCCTTTGATGGGGGAGGGGAGACCCAGTACTTC.

This clone was recorded a few times. This chain joins TRBV5-1 and TRBJ2-2; 11 bases line up with TRBD2. Germline loops: CDR1 SGHRS, CDR2 YFSETQ. The CDR3 runs 17 residues. Trimming cost V 4 bases and J 7 bases; bases outside gene matches: 12. The CDR3 DNA is TGCGCCAGCAGCCCGAATCTAGCGGGAGGAGGAAACGGGGAGCTGTTTTTT. Amino acid sequence: CASSPNLAGGGNGELFF.

V is TRBV7-8 and J is TRBJ2-1; possibly TRBD2 for D (6 bases). Trimming took off 5 bases at V and 7 bases at J, with 27 bases between the two ends. Germline CDR1 and CDR2: SGHVS and FQNEAQ. This CDR3 comprises 18 residues. The CDR3 region is CASSPRLLGLNPSNEQFF. The CDR3, as DNA: TGTGCCAGCAGCCCCAGGTTATTAGGACTAAACCCTTCAAATGAGCAGTTCTTC.

The chain links TRBV7-6 to TRBJ2-7, with 10 bases lining up with TRBD2. This CDR3 contains 16 residues. The junction had 6 bases not matched to a gene; V was cut back by 2 bases and J by 2 bases. Germline-derived CDR1 and CDR2 are SGHVS and FNYEAQ. The CDR3 sequence: CASSLRLAGEPYEQYF. In DNA form, the CDR3 reads TGTGCCAGCAGCTTAAGACTAGCGGGCGAGCCCTACGAGCAGTACTTC.

The chain recombines TRBV2 with TRBJ1-5; 8 nucleotides line up with TRBD1. V was pared by 4 bases and J by 3 bases, with 14 bases of the junction left unmatched. CDR1 is SNHLY and CDR2 is FYNNEI in the germline V gene. This CDR3 has 18 residues. CDR3 nucleotides: TGTGCCAGCAGTGGGTTATTTGGACAGGGAATCCTCAATCAGCCCCAGCATTTT. Amino acid sequence: CASSGLFGQGILNQPQHF.

The V gene is TRBV5-1, the J gene TRBJ1-4, with TRBD1 matching over 7 bases. Trimming cost V 4 bases and J 0 bases; bases outside gene matches: 6. The CDR3 runs to 16 residues. Germline lookup yields CDR1 SGHRS and CDR2 YFSETQ. CDR3: CASSPRQGSTNEKLFF. The CDR3 region has the DNA TGCGCCAGCAGCCCGAGACAGGGCTCAACTAATGAAAAACTGTTTTTT.

This clone has just one count. The chain has TRBV9 and TRBJ2-1; 9 nucleotides align to TRBD2. The CDR3 runs to 18 residues. The trim removed 4 bases at V and 5 bases at J, leaving 16 bases unmatched. CDR1 and CDR2 (germline): SGDLS, YYNGEE. CDR3 coding DNA: TGTGCCAGCAGCCAGGGGACTAGCCAACCCATCATACACAATGAGCAGTTCTTC. Amino acids: CASSQGTSQPIIHNEQFF.

This clone was counted a single time. This chain connects TRBV27 to TRBJ2-1; 10 positions match TRBD2. Germline V gene sequence: CDR1 MNHEY, CDR2 SMNVEV (reference sequence). The V gene end was trimmed by 6 bases and the J gene end by 4 bases; junction bases not matched to a gene: 12. The CDR3 spans 17 residues. The CDR3 spells CASSTHIPTSGYNEQFF. DNA of the CDR3: TGTGCCAGCAGCACACACATCCCGACTAGCGGGTACAATGAGCAGTTCTTC.

The V gene is TRBV6-1, the J gene TRBJ1-2, with 7 positions matching TRBD1. The CDR3 loop spans 16 amino acids. V lost 2 bases, J lost 6 bases, and 12 bases stayed unmatched. CDR1 is MNHNS and CDR2 is SASEGT in the germline V gene. The CDR3 DNA sequence: TGTGCCAGCAGTGAACCACCAAGGGGGCGGGGAGATGGCTACACCTTC. Protein: CASSEPPRGRGDGYTF.

The chain employs TRBV11-2 and TRBJ2-3, with 7 bases aligning to TRBD1. CDR1 SGHAT and CDR2 FQNNGV come from the germline V gene. The V segment lost 1 base and the J segment 1 base; nucleotides outside the gene matches: 5. CDR3 size: 16 residues. The CDR3 coding sequence is TGTGCCAGCAGCTTAGGACAGGGCCTAGGCACAGATACGCAGTATTTT. This codes for CASSLGQGLGTDTQYF. The variable domain in full, completed from reference TRBV11-2 and TRBJ2-3, reads EAGVAQSPRYKIIEKRQSVAFWCNPISGHATLYWYQQILGQGPKLLIQFQNNGVVDDSQLPKDRFSAERLKGVDSTLKIQPAKLEDSAVYLCASSLGQGLGTDTQYFGPGTRLTVL.